This TCR beta chain was observed in a study of CD8+CD57+ T cells in acquired aplastic anemia. Overall study context: Mean yield of DNA from sorted CD4+ and CD8+ cells was 3 to 3.5 ug. Study-level points and caveats: Both patients and controls carried the same twenty-nine CD8+ CDR3 sequences.

Genomic DNA, the template, was used for profiling of the TCR beta VDJ and CDR3. TCRdb reprocessed the reads with MiXCR, giving one entry per CDR3 protein. The data contain about half a million distinct CDR3 sequences, around 32% of them singletons. In regard to this clonotype: The target antigen is unknown. A much larger clone differs by one base, so this may be a read error.

Flow cytometry had shown expanded CD8+CD57+ cells in the patients chosen for sequencing. Every patient presented with severe acquired aplastic anemia. What was sequenced was sorted CD4+, CD8+, or CD8+CD57+ T cells (not recorded which) from PBMCs. The receptor's source is a human donor with aplastic anemia.

CDR3 DNA: TGTGCCAGCAGCCAAGACAGCCAAGAGACCCAGTACTTC. Translating gives CASSQDSQETQYF. The chain combines TRBV7-9 with TRBJ2-5; D is perhaps TRBD1 (5 bases). The CDR3 contains 13 residues. V was clipped by 5 bases and J by 1 base, with 8 bases between them. Germline V gives CDR1 SEHNR, CDR2 FQNEAQ (reference sequence).